The present TCR beta chain was sequenced within a study of blood T cells in healthy people across ages. This clonotype was observed a few times. Germline-derived CDR1 and CDR2 are MDHEN and SYDVKM. Germline trimming cut 5 bases from V and 2 bases from J; bases unmatched to any gene: 9. CDR3 length: 16 residues. Using a J-beta primer mix together with a sample-barcoded 5' primer, a second PCR was run for roughly 6 to 12 cycles. TCRdb called the 5' RACE reads again in MiXCR, with one record for every CDR3 protein. The sample consists of approximately 900,000 distinct CDR3 sequences, 25% to 30% of them appearing once. The data also belong to a second study, concerning T cells of mothers and their children. That source notes: Donors were three healthy Caucasian mothers and their six children. Sample barcodes and 2-4 random nucleotides were added by the M1S primer of the second PCR.

The TCR comes from a middle-aged woman in good health. Sequenced input: blood. The V call is TRBV28, the J call TRBJ2-7; 10 bases fit TRBD1. CDR3 sequence reads: CASSLREGTGAYEQYF. The CDR3 DNA reads TGTGCCAGCAGTCTTCGCGAGGGGACAGGGGCCTACGAGCAGTACTTC. The full variable domain, its missing parts supplied by reference TRBV28 and TRBJ2-7, is DVKVTQSSRYLVKRTGEKVFLECVQDMDHENMFWYRQDPGLGLRLIYFSYDVKMKEKGDIPEGYSVSREKKERFSLILESASTNQTSMYLCASSLREGTGAYEQYFGPGTRLTVT.